These T cell receptor beta chains were read from a single sample in a study of T-cell memory formation after mild COVID-19. TCRdb reprocessed the 5' RACE reads via MiXCR and lists one record per CDR3 protein. The sample shows a few hundred thousand distinct CDR3 sequences, around 19% of them seen only once. Sequenced sample: PBMCs or a T cell subset sorted from them (not recorded which). These receptors were obtained from a man aged 18 to 29 who had mild COVID-19 (a few samples of this study predate the infection). Cell type and time point are not known. Both conserved end residues are part of each CDR3. The order of the fields is CDR3 length, J gene, V gene, CDR3 protein.

>12|TRBJ2-3|TRBV12-3/TRBV12-4
CASSPVADTQYF
>13|TRBJ2-2|TRBV7-9
CASSPLSTGELFF
>15|TRBJ2-4|TRBV7-3
CASSRDGTRGDIQYF
>19|TRBJ1-4|TRBV2
CASRTPARGTTPGREKLFF
>14|TRBJ2-4|TRBV7-9
CASTPQGVSYIQYF
>15|TRBJ2-2|TRBV19
CASSSRMRNTGELFF
>14|TRBJ2-7|TRBV5-5
CASSFGTDAYEQYF
>17|TRBJ2-5|TRBV6-5
CASSRRSSPTGQETQYF
>15|TRBJ1-5|TRBV20-1
CSARAQGMSNQPQHF
>15|TRBJ2-2|TRBV7-2
CASSTGLRGTGELFF
>15|TRBJ1-3|TRBV9
CASSVDSLSGNTIYF